This T cell receptor beta chain was identified in a study of blood T cell repertoires in COVID-19. As for the study in general: In each case, the material was cDNA or gDNA derived from T cells, B-cell-depleted T cells, or PBMCs.

Germline assignment: CDR1 MNHEY and CDR2 SMNVEV (reference sequence). The CDR3 is 13 residues long. The V gene lost 2 bases and the J gene lost 7 bases, with 11 bases spanning the gap. Study processing details: Counts of nucleated cells, estimated from reference gene primer amplification, were obtained. Measured with immunoSEQ multiplex PCR; TCRdb has only the in-frame clones, and not every one. V, J and clone size reflect that table, while D and trimming were determined from the DNA. The sample has some 170,000 clones, more than 80% seen once. Input material: peripheral blood. The rearrangement joins TRBV27 to TRBJ1-1, with a tentative D call TRBD1 (6 bases). The origin of this receptor is a woman aged 60-75 years with COVID-19, enrolled during active disease. The CDR3 loop reads CASSLRGGREAFF. Written as DNA, the CDR3 is TGTGCCAGCAGTTTAAGAGGGGGTCGTGAAGCTTTCTTT.